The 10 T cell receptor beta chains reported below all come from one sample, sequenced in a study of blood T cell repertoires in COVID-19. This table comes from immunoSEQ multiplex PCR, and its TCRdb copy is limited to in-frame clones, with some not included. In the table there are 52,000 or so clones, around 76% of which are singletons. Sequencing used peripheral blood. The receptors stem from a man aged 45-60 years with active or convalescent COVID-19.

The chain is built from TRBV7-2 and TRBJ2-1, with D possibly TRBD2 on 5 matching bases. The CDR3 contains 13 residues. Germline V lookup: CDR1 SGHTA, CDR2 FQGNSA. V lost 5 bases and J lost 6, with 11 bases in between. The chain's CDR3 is CASSRRAGNEQFF. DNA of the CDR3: TGTGCCAGCAGCCGGCGGGCCGGCAATGAGCAGTTCTTC.

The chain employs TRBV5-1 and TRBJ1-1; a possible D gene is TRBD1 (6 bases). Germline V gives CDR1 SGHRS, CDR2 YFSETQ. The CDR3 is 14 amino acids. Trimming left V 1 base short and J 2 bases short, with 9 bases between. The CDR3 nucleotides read TGCGCCAGCAGCTTGACAGGGTTCAACACTGAAGCTTTCTTT. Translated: CASSLTGFNTEAFF. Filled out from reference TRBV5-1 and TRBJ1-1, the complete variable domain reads KAGVTQTPRYLIKTRGQQVTLSCSPISGHRSVSWYQQTPGQGLQFLFEYFSETQRNKGNFPGRFSGRQFSNSRSEMNVSTLELGDSALYLCASSLTGFNTEAFFGQGTRLTVV.

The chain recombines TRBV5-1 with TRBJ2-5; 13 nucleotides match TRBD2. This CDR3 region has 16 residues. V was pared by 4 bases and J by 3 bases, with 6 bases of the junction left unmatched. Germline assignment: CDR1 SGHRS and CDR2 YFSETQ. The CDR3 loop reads CASSADTSGREETQYF. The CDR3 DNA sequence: TGCGCCAGCAGCGCAGACACTAGCGGGAGGGAAGAGACCCAGTACTTC.

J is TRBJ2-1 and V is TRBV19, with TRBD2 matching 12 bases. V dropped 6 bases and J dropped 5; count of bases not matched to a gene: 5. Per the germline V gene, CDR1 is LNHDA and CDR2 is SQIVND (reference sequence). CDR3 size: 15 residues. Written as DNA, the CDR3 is TGTGCCAGTAGCCCTCTAGCGGGAGGGGACAATGAGCAGTTCTTC. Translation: CASSPLAGGDNEQFF.

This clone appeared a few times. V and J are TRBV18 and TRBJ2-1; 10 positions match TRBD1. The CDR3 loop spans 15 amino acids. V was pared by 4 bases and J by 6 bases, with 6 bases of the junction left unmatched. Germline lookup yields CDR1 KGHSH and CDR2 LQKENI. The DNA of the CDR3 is TGTGCCAGCTCACACCAGACAGGGGGCGGCAATGAGCAGTTCTTC. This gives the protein CASSHQTGGGNEQFF.

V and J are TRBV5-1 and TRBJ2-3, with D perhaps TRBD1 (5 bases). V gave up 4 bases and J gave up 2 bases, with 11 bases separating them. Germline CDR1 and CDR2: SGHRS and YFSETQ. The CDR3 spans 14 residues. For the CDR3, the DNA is TGCGCCAGCAGCCAGGGCCTAATCACAGATACGCAGTATTTT. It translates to CASSQGLITDTQYF.

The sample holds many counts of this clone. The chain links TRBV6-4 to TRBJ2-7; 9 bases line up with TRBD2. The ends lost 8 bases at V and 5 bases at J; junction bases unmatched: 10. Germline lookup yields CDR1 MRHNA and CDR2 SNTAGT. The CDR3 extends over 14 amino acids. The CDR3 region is CASPAASGIDEQYF. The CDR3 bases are TGTGCCAGCCCCGCGGCTAGCGGGATCGACGAGCAGTACTTC.

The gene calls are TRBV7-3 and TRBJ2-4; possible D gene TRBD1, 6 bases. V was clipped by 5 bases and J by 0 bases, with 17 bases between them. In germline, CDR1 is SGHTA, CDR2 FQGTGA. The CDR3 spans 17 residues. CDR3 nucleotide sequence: TGTGCCAGCAGCCCCCGGCCGAGGGACATAGCCAAAAACATTCAGTACTTC. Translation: CASSPRPRDIAKNIQYF.

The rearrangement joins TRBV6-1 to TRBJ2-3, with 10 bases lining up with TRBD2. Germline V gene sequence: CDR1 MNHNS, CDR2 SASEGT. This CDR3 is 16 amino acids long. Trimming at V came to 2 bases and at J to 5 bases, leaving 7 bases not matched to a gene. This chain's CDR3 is CASSELAGGQVDTQYF. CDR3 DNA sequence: TGTGCCAGCAGTGAATTAGCGGGAGGTCAGGTAGATACGCAGTATTTT.

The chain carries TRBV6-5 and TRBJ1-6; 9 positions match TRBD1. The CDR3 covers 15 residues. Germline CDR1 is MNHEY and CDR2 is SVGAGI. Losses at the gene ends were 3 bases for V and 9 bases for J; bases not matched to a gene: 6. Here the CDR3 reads CASSYEGQGGSPLHF. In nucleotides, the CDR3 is TGTGCCAGCAGTTATGAGGGACAGGGTGGTTCACCCCTCCACTTT.